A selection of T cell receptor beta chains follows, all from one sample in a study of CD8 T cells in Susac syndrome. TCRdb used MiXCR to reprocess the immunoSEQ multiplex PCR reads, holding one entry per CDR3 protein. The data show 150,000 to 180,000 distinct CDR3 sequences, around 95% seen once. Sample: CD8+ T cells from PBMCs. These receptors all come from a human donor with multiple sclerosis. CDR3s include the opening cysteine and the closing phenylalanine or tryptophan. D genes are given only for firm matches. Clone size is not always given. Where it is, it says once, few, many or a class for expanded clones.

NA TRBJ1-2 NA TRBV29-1 CSVEQGIYGYTF TGCAGCGTTGAACAGGGCATCTATGGCTACACCTTC
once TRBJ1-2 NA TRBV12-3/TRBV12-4 CASSPQGGGYGYTF TGTGCCAGCAGTCCACAGGGTGGGGGCTATGGCTACACCTTC
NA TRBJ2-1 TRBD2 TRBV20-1 CSARDVRGIPYNEQFF TGCAGTGCTAGAGATGTGCGGGGGATACCCTACAATGAGCAGTTCTTC
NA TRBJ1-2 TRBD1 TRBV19 CASSSRQGARGGYTF TGTGCCAGTAGTTCTCGACAGGGGGCCCGCGGTGGCTACACCTTC
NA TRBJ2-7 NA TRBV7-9 CASSSGDIASYEQYF TGTGCCAGCAGCTCTGGGGACATCGCTTCCTACGAGCAGTACTTC
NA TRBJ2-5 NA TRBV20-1 CSATGRGQETQYF TGCAGTGCTACGGGCAGGGGTCAAGAGACCCAGTACTTC
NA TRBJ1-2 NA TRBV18 CASSPDPNYGYTF TGTGCCAGCTCACCAGACCCGAACTATGGCTACACCTTC
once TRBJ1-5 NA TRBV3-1 CASSQRFGGFMWPQHF TGTGCCAGCAGCCAACGGTTCGGCGGGTTCATGTGGCCCCAGCATTTT
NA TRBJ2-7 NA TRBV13 CASSLGKSYEQYF TGTGCCAGCAGCTTAGGAAAATCCTACGAGCAGTACTTC
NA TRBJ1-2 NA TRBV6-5 CASSYGAGTNYGYTF TGTGCCAGCAGTTACGGCGCAGGGACTAACTATGGCTACACCTTC
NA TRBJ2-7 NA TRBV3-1 CASSQGRTSHEQYF TGTGCCAGCAGCCAGGGAAGGACAAGCCACGAGCAGTACTTC
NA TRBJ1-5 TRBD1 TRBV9 CASSDDDRGGNQPQHF TGTGCCAGCAGCGACGACGACAGGGGCGGCAATCAGCCCCAGCATTTT
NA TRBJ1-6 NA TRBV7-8 CASSLVSVNSPLHF TGTGCCAGCAGCCTGGTCTCCGTTAATTCACCCCTCCACTTT
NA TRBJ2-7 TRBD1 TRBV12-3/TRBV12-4 CASSFGTGVYEQYF TGTGCCAGCAGTTTCGGGACAGGAGTCTACGAGCAGTACTTC
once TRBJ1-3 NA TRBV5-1 CASSLTGSGNTIYF TGCGCCAGCAGCTTGACAGGGTCTGGAAACACCATATATTTT
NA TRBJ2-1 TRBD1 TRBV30 CAWNGQGMFNEQFF TGTGCCTGGAATGGACAGGGTATGTTCAATGAGCAGTTCTTC
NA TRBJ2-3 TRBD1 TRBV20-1 CSARAGQGADTQYF TGCAGTGCTAGGGCCGGACAGGGGGCAGATACGCAGTATTTT
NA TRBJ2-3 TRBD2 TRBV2 CASSAGLADTQYF TGTGCCAGCAGTGCAGGACTAGCAGATACGCAGTATTTT
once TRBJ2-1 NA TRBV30 CAWSVLGPGDEQFF TGTGCCTGGAGTGTACTGGGGCCTGGCGATGAGCAGTTCTTC
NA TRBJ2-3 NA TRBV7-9 CASSAPLGPDTQYF TGTGCCAGCAGCGCCCCTTTGGGACCAGATACGCAGTATTTT
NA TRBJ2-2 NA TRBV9 CASSVGGSGELFF TGTGCCAGCAGCGTAGGTGGGTCCGGGGAGCTGTTTTTT
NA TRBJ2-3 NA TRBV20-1 CSAGSRGFDTDTQYF TGCAGTGCGGGGAGTCGGGGCTTTGACACAGATACGCAGTATTTT